Shown below are 26 T cell receptor beta chains from a single sample sequenced in a study of blood T cells in healthy people across ages. A sample-barcoded 5' primer and a J-beta primer mix were used in a second PCR of roughly 7 to 12 cycles. TCRdb recomputed calls from the 5' RACE reads with MiXCR, one row per CDR3 protein. The sample contains 1.2 million to 1.5 million distinct CDR3 sequences, around 59% of which appear only once. Sequenced material: blood. The receptors shown here come from a man between 18 and 29 years old in good health.

This sequence joins TRBV5-1 and TRBJ2-7; either TRBD1 or TRBD2 may supply D (5 bases each). The CDR3 contains 15 residues. Trimming stripped 3 bases from V and 2 bases from J, with 15 bases between. Germline V gives CDR1 SGHRS, CDR2 YFSETQ. CDR3 bases: TGCGCCAGCAGCTGGGGGAATATGCAAACCTACGAGCAGTACTTC. The encoded protein is CASSWGNMQTYEQYF.

The V and J genes are TRBV2 and TRBJ2-7; D is undetermined. The CDR3 is 11 residues long. Germline V gene sequence: CDR1 SNHLY, CDR2 FYNNEI. V was trimmed by 10 bases and J by 4 bases, leaving 11 bases between them. The CDR3 loop reads CATTLTYEQYF. Written as DNA, the CDR3 is TGTGCCACGACCCTTACTTACGAGCAGTACTTC. The complete variable domain, with remaining parts taken from reference TRBV2 and TRBJ2-7, reads EPEVTQTPSHQVTQMGQEVILRCVPISNHLYFYWYRQILGQKVEFLVSFYNNEISEKSEIFDDQFSVERPDGSNFTLKIRSTKLEDSAMYFCATTLTYEQYFGPGTRLTVT.

The gene calls are TRBV5-1 and TRBJ2-3; D is uncertain. The CDR3 runs to 18 residues. Germline V gene lookup returns CDR1 SGHRS and CDR2 YFSETQ. Trimming removed 1 base from V and 2 bases from J, with 20 bases in between. CDR3 amino acids: CASSLTALPPTLTDTQYF. As DNA, the CDR3 is TGCGCCAGCAGCTTGACAGCGCTACCACCCACACTCACAGATACGCAGTATTTT.

The chain employs TRBV14 and TRBJ1-2, with 7 bases aligning to TRBD1. The CDR3 loop spans 17 amino acids. Germline lookup yields CDR1 SGHDN and CDR2 FVKESK. V shed 1 base, J shed 4 bases, and the junction held 12 bases outside the gene matches. The CDR3 loop is CASSQGVGRTGVYGYTF. The CDR3 DNA reads as TGTGCCAGCAGCCAAGGAGTTGGGAGGACAGGCGTCTATGGCTACACCTTC.

The chain is built from TRBV10-2 and TRBJ2-1; maybe TRBD2 (5 bases). Germline CDR1 WSHSY, CDR2 SAAADI. The CDR3 has 14 residues. V was pared by 10 bases and J by 8 bases, with 21 bases between. CDR3 DNA: TGCGCCACTCGACTCGCAGGAGGTTCCGATGAGCAGTTCTTC. Protein sequence: CATRLAGGSDEQFF.

This clonotype was seen more than once but under ten times. The chain combines TRBV5-1 with TRBJ2-7; TRBD2 matches at 7 bases. Per the germline V gene, CDR1 is SGHRS and CDR2 is YFSETQ. CDR3 length: 15 residues. J gave up 5 bases and V 4 bases, and 12 bases lay outside the gene matches. The CDR3 loop is CASSRLGEGRHEQYF. Written as DNA, the CDR3 is TGCGCCAGCAGCCGCCTGGGGGAGGGCCGACACGAGCAGTACTTC.

This CDR3 is CASSYSSYYGYTF. CDR3 nucleotides: TGTGCCAGCAGTTACTCGAGCTACTATGGCTACACCTTC. The chain has TRBV6-2 or TRBV6-3 and TRBJ1-2; no reliable D call. The CDR3 is 13 amino acids. Trimming cost V 0 bases and J 3 bases, with 5 bases left between them. Looked up from germline, CDR1 is MNHEY and CDR2 is SVGEGT.

This clonotype was counted only a few times. The V and J genes are TRBV5-1 and TRBJ2-2, with 7 bases fitting TRBD2. The CDR3 length is 16 residues. V lost 0 bases, J lost 7 bases, and 9 bases stayed unmatched. CDR1 SGHRS and CDR2 YFSETQ come from the germline V gene. The CDR3 DNA reads TGCGCCAGCAGCTTGGTTGCGGGAGTTGGTGACGGGGAGCTGTTTTTT. Residues: CASSLVAGVGDGELFF.

This clonotype was counted between two and nine times. The rearrangement links TRBV12-3 or TRBV12-4 to TRBJ2-7, with D unresolved. CDR3 size: 14 residues. The V and J ends lost 1 base and 4 bases respectively, with 11 bases between them. In DNA form, the CDR3 reads TGTGCCAGCAGTTTAGGACACTTACCATACGAGCAGTACTTC. Its protein product is CASSLGHLPYEQYF.

This clonotype was observed a single time. The chain employs TRBV28 and TRBJ2-3; 8 nucleotides agree with TRBD1. The V gene end was trimmed by 6 bases and the J gene end by 1 base; junction bases not matched to a gene: 3. Germline values: CDR1 MDHEN, CDR2 SYDVKM. CDR3 size: 14 residues. The CDR3 reads CASRGQVRTDTQYF. The DNA of the CDR3 is TGTGCCAGCAGGGGACAGGTCCGCACAGATACGCAGTATTTT.

This clonotype was observed a handful of times. This chain links TRBV12-3 or TRBV12-4 with TRBJ2-5; D call uncertain. The V gene lost 8 bases and the J gene lost 5 bases, with 15 bases spanning the gap. The CDR3 has 13 amino acids. CDR3 sequence reads: CASHGPIEETQYF. The CDR3 DNA is TGTGCCAGCCACGGACCTATCGAGGAGACCCAGTACTTC.

This clonotype turned up a few times. The chain has TRBV29-1 and TRBJ2-7; 9 nucleotides line up with TRBD1. The V gene's germline CDR1 is SQVTM and CDR2 ANQGSEA. The CDR3 spans 16 residues. V shed 0 bases and J 1 base; nucleotides not matched to a gene: 7. This CDR3 is CSVEENGTGSSYEQYF. In DNA, the CDR3 is TGCAGCGTTGAAGAGAACGGGACAGGGTCGTCCTACGAGCAGTACTTC.

This clonotype was detected only once. The chain combines TRBV14 with TRBJ2-1; 10 bases map to TRBD2. The J call may be incorrect, as the DNA end agrees better with TRBJ2-7. Germline lookup yields CDR1 SGHDN and CDR2 FVKESK. The CDR3 extends over 16 amino acids. This CDR3 reads CASSQDWASGSSEQYF. The CDR3 bases are TGTGCCAGCAGCCAAGACTGGGCTAGCGGGAGTTCCGAGCAGTACTTC.

Here the CDR3 reads CSGGKHYDNEQFF. The DNA of the CDR3 is TGCAGCGGTGGAAAGCACTATGACAATGAGCAGTTCTTC. The V call is TRBV29-1, the J call TRBJ2-1; D remains ambiguous. Germline V CDR1 and CDR2: SQVTM, ANQGSEA. The CDR3 extends over 13 amino acids. Trimming shortened V by 7 bases and J by 5 bases, and 15 bases separated the two germline ends.

The chain carries TRBV5-1 and TRBJ2-5, with a tentative D call TRBD2 (6 bases). Trimming pared 0 bases from V and 4 bases from J, leaving 16 bases between. This CDR3 region has 16 residues. CDR1 is SGHRS and CDR2 is YFSETQ in the germline V gene. This chain's CDR3 is CASSLVAGGPIETQYF. The CDR3 DNA reads as TGCGCCAGCAGCTTGGTGGCAGGAGGGCCCATAGAGACCCAGTACTTC.

This clonotype showed up just once. The V gene is TRBV7-6, the J gene TRBJ2-6; D unresolved. V was cut by 5 bases and J by 0 bases, with 14 bases left in between. In germline, CDR1 is SGHVS, CDR2 FNYEAQ. CDR3 length: 17 amino acids. The CDR3 protein is CASSQAFHLSGANVLTF. DNA for the CDR3: TGTGCCAGCAGCCAAGCTTTCCATCTCTCTGGGGCCAACGTCCTGACTTTC.

V gene TRBV20-1 combines with J gene TRBJ2-5; TRBD2 agrees at 12 bases. Germline V gene data show CDR1 as DFQATT and CDR2 as SNEGSKA (reference sequence). V dropped 6 bases and J dropped 3; count of bases not matched to a gene: 11. CDR3 length equals 16 residues. CDR3 DNA sequence: TGCAGTGCCTCCTCTGGACTAGCGGGGATAAAAGAGACCCAGTACTTC. Amino acids: CSASSGLAGIKETQYF.

The rearrangement uses TRBV4-2 and TRBJ1-4; possible D gene TRBD1, 5 bases. This CDR3 contains 16 residues. The germline V gene encodes CDR1 LGHNA and CDR2 YNFKEQ. The V gene lost 0 bases and the J gene lost 7 bases, with 15 bases spanning the gap. CDR3 in amino acids: CASSQDEGQGFEKLFF. The CDR3 coding sequence is TGTGCCAGCAGCCAAGATGAGGGGCAGGGCTTTGAAAAACTGTTTTTT.

The rearrangement uses TRBV6-2 or TRBV6-3 and TRBJ2-3, with TRBD2 matching over 8 bases. Germline V gene data show CDR1 as MNHEY and CDR2 as SVGEGT. J gave up 6 bases and V 1 base, and 3 bases lay outside the gene matches. This CDR3 comprises 14 residues. The CDR3: CASSYFREGDTQYF. The DNA for the CDR3 is TGTGCCAGCAGTTACTTCCGGGAGGGGGATACGCAGTATTTT.

This rearrangement joins TRBV6-5 to TRBJ1-4; perhaps TRBD1 as D (6 bases). V dropped 0 bases and J dropped 6 bases, with 11 bases sitting between them. The CDR3 spans 15 residues. Per germline, CDR1 MNHEY and CDR2 SVGAGI. CDR3 residues: CASSYSGGLDEKLFF. DNA for the CDR3: TGTGCCAGCAGTTACTCAGGGGGGTTAGATGAAAAACTGTTTTTT.

The sample holds a few counts of this clonotype. The CDR3 is CASSLNEGRGYTF. In nucleotides, the CDR3 is TGTGCCAGCAGCTTAAATGAGGGGCGAGGCTACACCTTC. The chain carries TRBV7-2 and TRBJ1-2, with a weak D call TRBD1 (5 bases). This CDR3 comprises 13 residues. CDR1 is SGHTA and CDR2 is FQGNSA in the germline V gene. V lost 2 bases and J 8 bases, leaving 12 bases between the germline ends.

On this clonotype itself: This may arise from a read error, as a much more abundant clone is one base away. The CDR3 here is CASSPMDQEIVKLFF. CDR3 in DNA: TGTGCCAGCTCACCGATGGACCAGGAGATAGTAAAACTGTTTTTT. The V call is TRBV18, the J call TRBJ1-4; D gene uncertain. Germline CDR1 and CDR2: KGHSH and LQKENI. CDR3 length: 15 residues. Between the trimmed V and J ends, which lost 3 bases and 10 bases, there was a span of 18 bases.

This clonotype was seen only a few times. The chain uses TRBV29-1 and TRBJ2-5; 8 bases are a match to TRBD2. CDR3 length: 16 residues. Per the germline V gene, CDR1 is SQVTM and CDR2 is ANQGSEA. The ends lost 8 bases at V and 3 bases at J; junction bases unmatched: 17. The chain's CDR3 is CSCCRGLGLEKETQYF. The CDR3 nucleotides are TGCAGCTGTTGTCGGGGGCTGGGACTAGAAAAAGAGACCCAGTACTTC.

V usage is TRBV30 and J usage is TRBJ2-4, with 12 bases fitting TRBD2. The J call could be wrong; TRBJ2-5 is a better fit for the DNA end. Germline assignment: CDR1 GTSNPN and CDR2 SVGIG (reference sequence). The CDR3 extends over 15 amino acids. The CDR3 reads CAWIPGLAGQETQYF. The CDR3 DNA sequence: TGTGCCTGGATACCGGGACTAGCGGGCCAAGAGACCCAGTACTTC.

The V call is TRBV20-1, the J call TRBJ2-3; 9 nucleotides line up with TRBD2. The CDR3 length is 13 residues. CDR1 DFQATT and CDR2 SNEGSKA come from the germline V gene (reference sequence). V trimming: 5 bases; J trimming: 3 bases; junction bases outside the gene matches: 3. CDR3 amino acids: CSAYAGGTDTQYF. In nucleotides, the CDR3 is TGCAGTGCTTATGCGGGGGGGACAGATACGCAGTATTTT.

V gene TRBV27 combines with J gene TRBJ2-7; 12 positions agree with TRBD2. Germline V gene data show CDR1 as MNHEY and CDR2 as SMNVEV (reference sequence). CDR3 length equals 16 residues. V gave up 5 bases and J gave up 5 bases; unmatched junction bases: 10. CDR3 amino acids: CASSPRLAGEGDEQYF. The CDR3 DNA follows: TGTGCCAGCAGTCCGCGACTAGCGGGAGAGGGGGACGAGCAGTACTTC.